This T cell receptor (beta chain) was recorded in a study of control samples from healthy donors and cancer patients. This clone was recorded only once. The repertoire was sequenced with immunoSEQ multiplex PCR; TCRdb's copy has only in-frame clones and lacks some. The table records 160,000 or so clones, around 94% of them present only once. Trimming took off 6 bases at V and 5 bases at J, with 16 bases between the two ends. The CDR3 sequence is 14 residues long. CDR1 and CDR2 from the germline V gene are MNHNY and SVGAGI (reference sequence). The TCR comes from a man aged 60 to 69 with colorectal cancer. Sequences were obtained from PBMCs. The rearrangement links TRBV6-6 to TRBJ1-1; weak D call: TRBD1 (6 bases). CDR3 DNA: TGTGCCAGCAGGCTCGCGTTAGGGGGTACTGAAGCTTTCTTT. Translation: CASRLALGGTEAFF.